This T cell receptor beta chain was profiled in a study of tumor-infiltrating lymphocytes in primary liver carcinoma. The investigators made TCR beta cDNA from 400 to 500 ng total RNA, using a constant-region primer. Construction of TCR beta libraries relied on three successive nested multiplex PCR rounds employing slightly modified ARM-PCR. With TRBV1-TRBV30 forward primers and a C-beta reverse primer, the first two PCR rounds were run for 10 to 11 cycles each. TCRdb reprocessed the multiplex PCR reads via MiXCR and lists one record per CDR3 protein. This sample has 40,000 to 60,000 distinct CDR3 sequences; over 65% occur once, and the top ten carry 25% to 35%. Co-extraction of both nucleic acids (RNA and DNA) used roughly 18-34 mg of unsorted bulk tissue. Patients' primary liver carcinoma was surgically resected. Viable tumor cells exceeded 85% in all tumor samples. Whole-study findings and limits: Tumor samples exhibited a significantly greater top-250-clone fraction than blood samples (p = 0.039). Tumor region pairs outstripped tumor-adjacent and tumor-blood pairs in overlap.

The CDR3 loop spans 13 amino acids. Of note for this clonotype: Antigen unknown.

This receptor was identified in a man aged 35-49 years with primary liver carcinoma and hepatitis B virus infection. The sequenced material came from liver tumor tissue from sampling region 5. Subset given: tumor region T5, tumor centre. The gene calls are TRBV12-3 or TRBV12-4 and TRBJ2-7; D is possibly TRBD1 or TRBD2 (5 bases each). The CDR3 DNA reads TGTGTCAGTAGTTTTCGAGGGGATCCCGACCAGTACTTC. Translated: CVSSFRGDPDQYF.